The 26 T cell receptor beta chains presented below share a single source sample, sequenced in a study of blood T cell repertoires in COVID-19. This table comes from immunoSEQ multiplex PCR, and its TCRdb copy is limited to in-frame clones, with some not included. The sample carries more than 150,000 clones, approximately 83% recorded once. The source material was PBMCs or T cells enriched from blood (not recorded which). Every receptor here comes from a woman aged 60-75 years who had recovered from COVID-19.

CDR3 DNA sequence: TGTGCCTGGCTTCAGGGGCCGGGCTATGGCTACACCTTC. Its protein is CAWLQGPGYGYTF. The J gene is TRBJ1-2, the V gene TRBV30, with D maybe TRBD1 (6 bases). Trimming removed 5 bases from V and 4 bases from J, with 14 bases in between. This CDR3 spans 13 amino acids. In germline, CDR1 is GTSNPN, CDR2 SVGIG (reference sequence).

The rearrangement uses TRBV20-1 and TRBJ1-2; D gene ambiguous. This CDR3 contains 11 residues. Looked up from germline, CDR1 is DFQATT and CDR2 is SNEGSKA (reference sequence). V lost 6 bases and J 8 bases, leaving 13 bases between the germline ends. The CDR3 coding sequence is TGCAGTGCGGGCGGAGGGAACGGCTACACCTTC. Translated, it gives CSAGGGNGYTF.

CDR3 coding DNA: TGTGCCTGGAGCTCCGGGACTAGCGGGAGAATGGCGAACACCGGGGAGCTGTTTTTT. As protein: CAWSSGTSGRMANTGELFF. The genes are TRBV30 and TRBJ2-2; 14 bases are shared with TRBD2. The CDR3 contains 19 residues. Germline trimming cut 3 bases from V and 0 bases from J; bases unmatched to any gene: 9. Germline loops: CDR1 GTSNPN, CDR2 SVGIG (reference sequence).

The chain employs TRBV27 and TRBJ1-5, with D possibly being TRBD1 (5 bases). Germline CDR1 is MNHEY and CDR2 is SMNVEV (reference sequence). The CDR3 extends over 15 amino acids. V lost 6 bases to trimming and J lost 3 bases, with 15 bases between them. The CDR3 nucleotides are TGTGCCAGCAGCCTAGGGTGGGGGGTCAATCAGCCCCAGCATTTT. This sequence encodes CASSLGWGVNQPQHF.

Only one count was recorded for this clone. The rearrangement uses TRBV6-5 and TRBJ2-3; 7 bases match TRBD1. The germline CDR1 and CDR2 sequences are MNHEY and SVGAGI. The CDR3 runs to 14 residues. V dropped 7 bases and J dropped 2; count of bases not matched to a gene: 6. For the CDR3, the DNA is TGTGCCAGCAAAAAAGGGGGCTTCACAGATACGCAGTATTTT. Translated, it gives CASKKGGFTDTQYF.

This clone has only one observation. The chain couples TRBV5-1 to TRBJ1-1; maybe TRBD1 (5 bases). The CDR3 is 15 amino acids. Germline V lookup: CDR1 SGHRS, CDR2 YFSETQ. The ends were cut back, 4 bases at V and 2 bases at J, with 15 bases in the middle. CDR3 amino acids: CASSPAGDFNTEAFF. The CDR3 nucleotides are TGCGCCAGCAGCCCGGCGGGGGACTTTAACACTGAAGCTTTCTTT.

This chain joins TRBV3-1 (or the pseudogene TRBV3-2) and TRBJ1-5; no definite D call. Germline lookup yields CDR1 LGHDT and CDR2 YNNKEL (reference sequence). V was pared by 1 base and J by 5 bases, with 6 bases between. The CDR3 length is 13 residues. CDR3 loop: CASSQGLDQPQHF. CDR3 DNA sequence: TGTGCCAGCAGCCAAGGTTTAGATCAGCCCCAGCATTTT.

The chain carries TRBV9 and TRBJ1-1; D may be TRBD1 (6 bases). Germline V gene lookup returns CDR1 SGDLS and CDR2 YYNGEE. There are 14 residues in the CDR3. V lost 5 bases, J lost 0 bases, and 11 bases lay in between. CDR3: CASRAEGVNTEAFF. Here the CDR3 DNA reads TGTGCCAGCAGAGCCGAGGGGGTGAACACTGAAGCTTTCTTT.

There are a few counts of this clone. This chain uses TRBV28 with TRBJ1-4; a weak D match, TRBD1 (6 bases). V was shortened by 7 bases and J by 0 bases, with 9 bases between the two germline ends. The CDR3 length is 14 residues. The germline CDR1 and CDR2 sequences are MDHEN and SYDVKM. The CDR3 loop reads CASNRVTTNEKLFF. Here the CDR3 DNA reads TGTGCCAGCAACAGGGTTACAACTAATGAAAAACTGTTTTTT.

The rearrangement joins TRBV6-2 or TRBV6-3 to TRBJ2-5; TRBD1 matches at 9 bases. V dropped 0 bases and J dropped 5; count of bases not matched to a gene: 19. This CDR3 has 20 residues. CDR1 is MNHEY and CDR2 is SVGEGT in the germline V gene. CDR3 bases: TGTGCCAGCAGTTACTCGACCAGACTACGGACAGGGGAGAGTATGGAGACCCAGTACTTC. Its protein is CASSYSTRLRTGESMETQYF.

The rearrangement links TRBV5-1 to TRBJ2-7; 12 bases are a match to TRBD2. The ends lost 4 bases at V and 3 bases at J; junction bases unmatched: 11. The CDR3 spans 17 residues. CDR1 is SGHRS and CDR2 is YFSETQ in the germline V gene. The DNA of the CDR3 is TGCGCCAGCAGCCCCCTAGCGGGAGGGTCGAACAGCTACGAGCAGTACTTC. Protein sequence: CASSPLAGGSNSYEQYF.

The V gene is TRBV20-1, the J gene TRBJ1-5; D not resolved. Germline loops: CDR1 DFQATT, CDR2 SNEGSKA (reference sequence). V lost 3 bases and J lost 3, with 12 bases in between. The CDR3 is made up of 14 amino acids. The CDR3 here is CSASPEYYNQPQHF. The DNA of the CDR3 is TGCAGTGCTAGTCCAGAATATTACAATCAGCCCCAGCATTTT.

The CDR3 DNA reads as TGCGCCAGCAGCCAAGAGGTTCGGCACAGGGGCCCTGGCTACACCTTC. This sequence encodes CASSQEVRHRGPGYTF. The V gene is TRBV4-1, the J gene TRBJ1-2, with 7 bases aligning to TRBD1. This CDR3 has 16 residues. The trim removed 0 bases at V and 7 bases at J, leaving 11 bases unmatched. Germline loops: CDR1 MGHRA, CDR2 YSYEKL.

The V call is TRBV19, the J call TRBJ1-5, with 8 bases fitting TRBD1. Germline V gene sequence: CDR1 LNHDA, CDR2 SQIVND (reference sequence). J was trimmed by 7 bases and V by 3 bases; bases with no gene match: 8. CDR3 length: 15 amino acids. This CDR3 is CASSIRTGREQPQHF. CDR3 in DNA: TGTGCCAGTAGTATTAGGACAGGGAGGGAACAGCCCCAGCATTTT.

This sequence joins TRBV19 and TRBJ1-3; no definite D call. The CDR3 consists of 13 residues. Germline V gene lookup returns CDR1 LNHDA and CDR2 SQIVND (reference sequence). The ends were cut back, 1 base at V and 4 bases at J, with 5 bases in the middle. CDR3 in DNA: TGTGCCAGTAGTATAGGAGGCGGAAACACCATATATTTT. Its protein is CASSIGGGNTIYF.

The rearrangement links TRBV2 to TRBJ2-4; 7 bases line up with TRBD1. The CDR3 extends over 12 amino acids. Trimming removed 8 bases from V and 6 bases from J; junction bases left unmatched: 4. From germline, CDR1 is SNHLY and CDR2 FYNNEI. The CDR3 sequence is CASDRAGNIQYF. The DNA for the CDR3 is TGTGCCAGCGACAGGGCGGGAAACATTCAGTACTTC.

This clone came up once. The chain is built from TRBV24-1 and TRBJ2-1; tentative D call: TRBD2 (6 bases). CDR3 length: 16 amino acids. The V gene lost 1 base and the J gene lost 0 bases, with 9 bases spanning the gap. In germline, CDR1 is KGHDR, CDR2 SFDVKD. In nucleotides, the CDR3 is TGTGCCACCAGTGATTTTGTAGCGGACTCCTACAATGAGCAGTTCTTC. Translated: CATSDFVADSYNEQFF.

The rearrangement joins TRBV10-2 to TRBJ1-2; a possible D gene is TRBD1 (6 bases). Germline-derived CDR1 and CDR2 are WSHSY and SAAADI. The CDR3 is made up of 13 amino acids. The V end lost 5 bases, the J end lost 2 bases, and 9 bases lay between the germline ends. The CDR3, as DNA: TGCGCCAGCAGTCCAGGACAGAACTATGGCTACACCTTC. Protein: CASSPGQNYGYTF.

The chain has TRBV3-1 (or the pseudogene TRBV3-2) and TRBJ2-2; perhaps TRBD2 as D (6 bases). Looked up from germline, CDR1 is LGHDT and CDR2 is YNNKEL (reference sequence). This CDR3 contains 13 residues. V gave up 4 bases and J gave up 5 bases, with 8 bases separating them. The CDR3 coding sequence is TGTGCCAGCAGCCTTAGCGGTACCGGGGAGCTGTTTTTT. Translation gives CASSLSGTGELFF.

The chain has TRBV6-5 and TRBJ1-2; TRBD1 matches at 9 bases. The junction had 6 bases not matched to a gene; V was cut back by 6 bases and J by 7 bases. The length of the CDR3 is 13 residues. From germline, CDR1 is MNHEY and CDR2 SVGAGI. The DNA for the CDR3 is TGTGCCAGCAGAACCACGGACAGGGGTGGCTACACCTTC. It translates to CASRTTDRGGYTF.

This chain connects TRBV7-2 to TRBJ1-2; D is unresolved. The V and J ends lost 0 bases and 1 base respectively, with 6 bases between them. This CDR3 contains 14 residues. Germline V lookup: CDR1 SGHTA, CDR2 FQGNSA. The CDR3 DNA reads TGTGCCAGCAGCTTAGCGGCAGTTAACTATGGCTACACCTTC. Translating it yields CASSLAAVNYGYTF.

The CDR3 loop reads CASSFREGSGPQHF. CDR3 DNA sequence: TGTGCCAGCAGTTTCCGGGAGGGGAGTGGGCCCCAGCATTTT. The chain carries TRBV27 and TRBJ1-5; D possibly corresponds to TRBD1 (5 bases). V lost 3 bases and J lost 9, with 15 bases in between. The CDR3 has 14 amino acids. CDR1 and CDR2 from the germline V gene are MNHEY and SMNVEV (reference sequence).

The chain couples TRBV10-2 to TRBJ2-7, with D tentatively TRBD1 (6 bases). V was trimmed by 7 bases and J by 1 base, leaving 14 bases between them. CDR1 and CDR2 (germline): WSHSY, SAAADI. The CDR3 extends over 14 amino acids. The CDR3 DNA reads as TGCGCCAGCACCTCGGACAGTTTATCCTACGAGCAGTACTTC. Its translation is CASTSDSLSYEQYF.

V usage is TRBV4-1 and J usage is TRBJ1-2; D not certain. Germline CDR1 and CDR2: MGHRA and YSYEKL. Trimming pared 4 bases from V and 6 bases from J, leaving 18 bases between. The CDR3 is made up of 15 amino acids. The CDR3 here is CASSPPEGGPDGYTF. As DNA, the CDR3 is TGCGCCAGCAGCCCACCGGAAGGCGGCCCCGATGGCTACACCTTC.

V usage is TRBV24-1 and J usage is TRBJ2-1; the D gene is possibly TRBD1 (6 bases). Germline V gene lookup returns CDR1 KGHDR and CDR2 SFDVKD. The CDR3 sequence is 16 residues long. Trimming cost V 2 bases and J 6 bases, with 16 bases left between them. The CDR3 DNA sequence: TGTGCCACCAGTGATTCGGACAGCCTACCGTCCAATGAGCAGTTCTTC. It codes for CATSDSDSLPSNEQFF.

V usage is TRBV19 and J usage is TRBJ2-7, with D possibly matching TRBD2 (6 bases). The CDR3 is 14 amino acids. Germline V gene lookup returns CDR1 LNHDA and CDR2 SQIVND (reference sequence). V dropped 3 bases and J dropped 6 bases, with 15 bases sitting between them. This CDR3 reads CASSIGGLFGEQYF. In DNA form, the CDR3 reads TGTGCCAGTAGTATCGGGGGTCTATTCGGCGAGCAGTACTTC.